This is a list of T cell receptor beta chains from one sample in a study of tumor-infiltrating lymphocytes in primary liver carcinoma. TCRdb called the multiplex PCR reads again in MiXCR, with one record for every CDR3 protein. Of 310,000 or so distinct CDR3 sequences in the sample, 65% were seen once. Sequencing was performed on peripheral blood. The receptor source for this set is a man aged 35-49 years with primary liver carcinoma and hepatitis B virus infection. Each CDR3 is given with its conserved first and last residue. A D gene is named only where the DNA matches it firmly. A row's size may be missing; if present it is once, few, many or a size class.

D gene	V gene	J gene	clone size	CDR3 protein	CDR3 DNA
.	TRBV2	TRBJ2-4	few	CASSPNWVGNPKNIQYF	TGTGCCAGCAGTCCTAACTGGGTGGGGAATCCCAAAAACATTCAGTACTTC
.	TRBV11-2	TRBJ2-7	.	CASTSDLEEKYEQYF	TGTGCCAGCACCTCCGACTTGGAGGAGAAATACGAGCAGTACTTC
TRBD2	TRBV5-4	TRBJ2-5	few	CASSLTSVETQYF	TGTGCCAGCAGCCTAACTAGCGTCGAGACCCAGTACTTC
.	TRBV7-9	TRBJ2-7	once	CASSLSAGRETYEQHF	TGTGCCAGCAGCTTATCGGCAGGGAGAGAAACCTACGAGCAGCACTTC
.	TRBV29-1	TRBJ1-2	many	CSVDPWSGYGGYTF	TGCAGCGTTGACCCCTGGTCAGGGTACGGGGGCTACACCTTC
TRBD1	TRBV6-1	TRBJ1-5	few	CASKEGAIGNQPQHF	TGTGCCAGCAAGGAGGGGGCGATAGGCAATCAGCCCCAGCATTTT
.	TRBV12-3/TRBV12-4	TRBJ2-2	few	CASTMTQGGELFF	TGTGCCAGCACCATGACTCAGGGCGGGGAGCTGTTTTTT
.	TRBV30	TRBJ2-7	.	CAWGQQGGEQYF	TGTGCCTGGGGCCAACAGGGAGGCGAGCAGTACTTC
TRBD2	TRBV29-1	TRBJ2-1	.	CSVVRTSGNEQFF	TGCAGCGTTGTAAGGACTAGCGGCAATGAGCAGTTTTTC
TRBD2	TRBV11-1	TRBJ2-3	.	CAGSTGLADTDTQYF	TGTGCCGGCAGTACCGGACTAGCTGATACAGATACGCAGTATTTT
.	TRBV6-2/TRBV6-3	TRBJ2-1	.	CASGAAAVTEQFF	TGTGCCAGCGGGGCGGCGGCAGTCACTGAGCAGTTCTTC
TRBD1	TRBV11-2	TRBJ2-3	.	CASSLGGQGNTDTQYF	TGTGCCAGCAGCTTGGGCGGACAGGGCAACACAGATACGCAGTATTTT
.	TRBV6-5	TRBJ2-1	.	CASSYRGLSHEQFF	TGTGCCAGCAGTTATAGGGGACTTTCTCATGAGCAGTTCTTC
TRBD2	TRBV7-9	TRBJ2-1	.	CASSFRDYNNEQFF	TGTGCCAGCAGCTTCCGGGACTACAACAATGAGCAGTTCTTC
.	TRBV29-1	TRBJ2-1	.	CSVEEDYSEQFF	TGCAGCGTTGAAGAGGACTACAGTGAGCAGTTCTTC
TRBD2	TRBV11-2	TRBJ2-1	.	CARSLVMAGGSNEQLF	TGTGCCAGAAGCTTAGTTATGGCGGGAGGGAGCAATGAGCAGTTATTC
.	TRBV4-1	TRBJ2-7	.	CASSPGRRYEQYF	TGCGCCAGTAGCCCGGGACGTCGGTACGAGCAGTACTTC
TRBD2	TRBV11-2	TRBJ2-1	.	CASSPMTSGSSYNEQFF	TGTGCCAGCAGCCCCATGACTAGCGGGAGCTCCTACAATGAGCAGTTCTTC
.	TRBV7-8	TRBJ2-3	.	CASSFDCTDTQYF	TGTGCCAGTAGCTTTGACTGCACAGATACGCAGTATTTT
.	TRBV6-2/TRBV6-3	TRBJ1-4	.	CTSSRGPHGEKLFF	TGTACCAGCAGTCGAGGACCCCACGGTGAAAAACTGTTTTTT
.	TRBV6-6	TRBJ1-2	.	CASREVCYTF	TGTGCCAGCAGGGAAGTATGCTACACCTTC
TRBD2	TRBV13	TRBJ2-1	.	CASSLDLGLVGGNEQFF	TGTGCCAGCAGCTTGGACCTGGGACTAGTGGGAGGGAATGAGCAGTTCTTC
TRBD1	TRBV10-2	TRBJ2-2	many	CASSGQGAHTGELFF	TGCGCCAGCAGTGGACAGGGGGCGCACACCGGGGAGCTGTTTTTT
TRBD1	TRBV12-3/TRBV12-4	TRBJ2-2	few	CASSSQGVITGELFF	TGTGCCAGTTCCTCACAGGGGGTTATCACCGGGGAGCTGTTTTTT
.	TRBV4-1	TRBJ2-1	few	CASSPQVPTYNEQFF	TGCGCCAGCAGCCCCCAAGTCCCAACCTACAATGAGCAGTTCTTC
.	TRBV5-6	TRBJ2-7	once	CASSLKYGSSYEQYF	TGTGCCAGCAGCTTGAAATACGGCAGCTCCTACGAGCAGTACTTC
.	TRBV10-2	TRBJ1-6	many	CASSRDVLNSPLHF	TGCGCCAGCAGCCGAGACGTCTTGAATTCACCCCTCCACTTT
TRBD1	TRBV4-2	TRBJ2-3	many	CASSQDGGGTGADTQYF	TGTGCCAGCAGCCAAGATGGGGGTGGGACAGGGGCAGATACGCAGTATTTT
.	TRBV5-5	TRBJ2-7	few	CASSPRVGTGSEQYF	TGTGCCAGCAGCCCCAGGGTGGGGACGGGATCCGAGCAGTACTTC
.	TRBV11-2	TRBJ1-2	.	CASSPTVTSGYTF	TGTGCCAGCAGTCCTACCGTGACCAGTGGCTACACATTC
.	TRBV14	TRBJ1-1	.	CASSQVMNTEAFF	TGTGCCAGCAGCCAAGTAATGAACACTGAAGCTTTCTTT
TRBD2	TRBV11-2	TRBJ2-1	.	CASSLAVLAGSLGEQFF	TGTGCAAGCAGCTTAGCGGTACTAGCGGGATCCTTGGGTGAGCAGTTCTTC
.	TRBV4-1	TRBJ2-2	.	CASNDLKRGLTGELFF	TGCGCCAGCAACGATCTGAAGAGGGGGTTGACCGGGGAGCTGTTTTTT
TRBD1	TRBV4-3	TRBJ1-2	many	CASSQDYRGLGGYTF	TGCGCCAGCAGCCAAGATTACAGGGGCTTAGGTGGCTACACCTTC
TRBD2	TRBV6-2/TRBV6-3	TRBJ2-7	.	CDNSYGGRASHEQYF	TGTGACAACAGTTACGGCGGGAGGGCCTCCCACGAGCAGTACTTC
.	TRBV6-2/TRBV6-3	TRBJ1-1	.	CASSYTPRGWKNTEAFF	TGTGCCAGCAGTTACACCCCCCGGGGATGGAAGAACACTGAAGCTTTCTTT
.	TRBV12-3/TRBV12-4	TRBJ2-1	many	CASRTGPISYNEQFF	TGTGCCAGCAGAACCGGACCAATCTCCTACAATGAGCAGTTCTTC
.	TRBV11-2	TRBJ2-7	.	CASRLNACEQYF	TGTGCCAGCAGATTAAATGCCTGCGAGCAGTACTTC
.	TRBV4-2	TRBJ2-1	.	CVSSGRYNEQFF	TGCGTCAGCAGTGGAAGGTACAATGAGCAGTTCTTC
.	TRBV6-1	TRBJ1-4	.	CASMTGDPTNEKLFF	TGTGCCAGCATGACAGGAGATCCCACTAATGAAAAACTGTTTTTT
.	TRBV7-9	TRBJ2-7	.	CASSLDGGGIYEQYF	TGTGCCAGCAGCTTAGACGGAGGGGGTATATACGAGCAGTACTTC
.	TRBV29-1	TRBJ1-1	many	CSVDREGGTEAFF	TGCAGCGTTGACCGGGAAGGGGGCACTGAAGCTTTCTTT
TRBD2	TRBV11-2	TRBJ2-1	.	CASSLRDYPSGFDEQFF	TGTGCCAGCAGCTTACGGGACTACCCGAGTGGGTTCGATGAGCAGTTCTTC
.	TRBV11-2	TRBJ2-5	once	CASSPSGTRQESQYF	TGTGCCAGCAGCCCTAGTGGGACCCGACAAGAGAGCCAGTACTTC
.	TRBV6-1	TRBJ2-7	many	CASSHRDGLYEQYF	TGTGCCAGCAGCCACCGGGACGGCCTCTACGAGCAGTACTTC
.	TRBV6-2/TRBV6-3	TRBJ2-2	.	CASMPTRPSTGELFF	TGTGCCAGCATGCCCACTAGGCCAAGCACCGGGGAGCTGTTTTTT
.	TRBV6-1	TRBJ1-1	.	CASRREWGSPTNTVAFF	TGTGCCAGCAGGAGAGAGTGGGGTAGCCCTACAAACACTGTAGCTTTCTTT
.	TRBV11-2	TRBJ2-1	once	CPSSLDQVLRHEQFF	TGCCCCAGCAGCTTAGATCAGGTACTGAGACATGAGCAGTTCTTC
.	TRBV5-5	TRBJ1-2	.	CASSLAHGAWGGYTF	TGTGCCAGCAGCTTGGCCCACGGGGCTTGGGGTGGCTACACCTTC
.	TRBV5-1	TRBJ2-5	.	CASSLGEGTQYF	TGCGCCAGCAGCTTGGGAGAAGGGACCCAGTACTTC
TRBD1	TRBV28	TRBJ2-7	.	CASSSWSGGYEQYF	TGTGCCAGCAGTTCATGGTCAGGGGGCTACGAGCAGTACTTC
.	TRBV14	TRBJ2-1	.	CASRSMRDPYNGQFF	TGCGCCAGCAGAAGTATGAGGGACCCGTACAATGGGCAGTTCTTC